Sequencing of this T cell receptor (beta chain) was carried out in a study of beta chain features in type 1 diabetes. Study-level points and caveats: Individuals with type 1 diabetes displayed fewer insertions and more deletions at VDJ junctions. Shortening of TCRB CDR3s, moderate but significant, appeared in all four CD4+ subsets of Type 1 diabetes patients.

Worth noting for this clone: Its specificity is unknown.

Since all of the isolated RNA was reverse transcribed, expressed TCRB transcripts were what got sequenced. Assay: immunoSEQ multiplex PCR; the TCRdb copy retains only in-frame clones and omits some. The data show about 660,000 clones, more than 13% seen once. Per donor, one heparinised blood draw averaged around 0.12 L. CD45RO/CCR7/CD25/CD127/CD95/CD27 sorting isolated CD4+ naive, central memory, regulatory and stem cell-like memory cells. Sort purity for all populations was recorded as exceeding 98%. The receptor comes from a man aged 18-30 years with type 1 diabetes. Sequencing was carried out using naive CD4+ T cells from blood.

The CDR3 region is CASSLGQGVYSSYEQYF. CDR3 nucleotides: TGTGCCAGCAGCCTAGGACAGGGGGTTTACAGCTCCTACGAGCAGTACTTC. The chain combines TRBV28 with TRBJ2-7; 10 bases are shared with TRBD1. This CDR3 spans 17 amino acids. V gave up 6 bases and J gave up 0 bases; unmatched junction bases: 11. In germline, CDR1 is MDHEN, CDR2 SYDVKM. Full variable domain (rest looked up from reference TRBV28 and TRBJ2-7): DVKVTQSSRYLVKRTGEKVFLECVQDMDHENMFWYRQDPGLGLRLIYFSYDVKMKEKGDIPEGYSVSREKKERFSLILESASTNQTSMYLCASSLGQGVYSSYEQYFGPGTRLTVT.